The rows below give T cell receptor beta chains drawn from one sample of a study of human T cells and chemical hapten exposure. Each CDR3 protein is one row after TCRdb ran MiXCR on the RACE reads. The repertoire includes tens of thousands of distinct CDR3 sequences, 8.5% of them detected once, and approximately 3.7% sits in the top ten. The sequenced sample was whole blood, obtained in connection with sensitization to the hapten diphenylcyclopropenone (DPC). These receptors were obtained from a woman in her forties or fifties with alopecia areata. Some clones in this sample may be carry-over from other donors' samples. CDR3s include the opening cysteine and the closing phenylalanine or tryptophan. Each record gives: V gene, J gene, D gene, clone size, CDR3 DNA, CDR3 protein. D genes are given only for firm matches. Clone size, where shown, is once, few, many, or a class for clones that have expanded.

>TRBV12-3/TRBV12-4|TRBJ1-6|-|-
TGTGCCAGTCATTTGGGAGGGAATTCACCCCTCCACTTT
CASHLGGNSPLHF
>TRBV27|TRBJ2-7|-|-
TGTGCCAGCAGTTTATCCGGGGCGGGCTACGAGCAGTACTTC
CASSLSGAGYEQYF
>TRBV27|TRBJ2-5|-|-
TGTGCCAGCAGTTTATGGCGGCAAGAGACCCAGTACTTC
CASSLWRQETQYF
>TRBV29-1|TRBJ2-1|TRBD2|-
TGCAGCGTCTGGAGCGGGGCCTCCTACAATGAGCAGTTCTTC
CSVWSGASYNEQFF
>TRBV7-9|TRBJ2-5|TRBD2|many
TGTGCCAGCAGCTCGAGTATGGGGGGGAGTACAAGGACCCAGTACTTC
CASSSSMGGSTRTQYF
>TRBV6-1|TRBJ2-1|-|-
TGTGCCAGCAGTTTTAGGCTCTCCTCTAACAATGAGCAGTTCTTC
CASSFRLSSNNEQFF
>TRBV5-1|TRBJ2-6|TRBD1|many
TGCGCCAGCAGCTCCACCGGGACAGGGAGCTCTGGGGCCAACGTCCTGACTTTC
CASSSTGTGSSGANVLTF
>TRBV9|TRBJ1-5|-|-
TGTGCCAGCAGCGGAGGCGGGGGAGGGCAGCCCCAGCATTTT
CASSGGGGGQPQHF
>TRBV28|TRBJ2-5|TRBD2|few
TGTGCCAGCAGTTCGCTTACTAGCGTGAAGGGTGAGACCCAGTACTTC
CASSSLTSVKGETQYF
>TRBV6-4|TRBJ2-3|-|many
TGTGCCAGCGGGGACGGCGCAACAGATACGCAGTATTTT
CASGDGATDTQYF
>TRBV5-1|TRBJ1-3|-|few
TGCGCCAGCAGCTTACAGAGCTCTGGAAACACCATATATTTT
CASSLQSSGNTIYF
>TRBV2|TRBJ1-1|-|-
TGTGCCAGCAGGGTAAACTCCAGGGTCGGTGAAGCTTTCTTT
CASRVNSRVGEAFF
>TRBV21-1|TRBJ2-2|-|few
TGTGCCTGCCGGCCAGCGAAGGGGACCGGGGAGCTGTTTTTT
CACRPAKGTGELFF
>TRBV20-1|TRBJ2-3|TRBD2|-
TGCAGTGCTAGAGAACTAGCGGGAGTGACAGATACGCAGTATTTT
CSARELAGVTDTQYF
>TRBV20-1|TRBJ2-3|TRBD1|few
TGCAGTGCTATCGGACAGGGGGCTTTAGATACGCAGTATTTT
CSAIGQGALDTQYF
>TRBV4-1|TRBJ2-5|-|-
TGCGCCAGCAGCCAAGAAAGGCTTAGAGGGGAGACCCAGTACTTC
CASSQERLRGETQYF
>TRBV11-3|TRBJ2-2|-|-
TGTGCCAGCAGCTTAGGGGAAGCCGGGGAGCTGTTTTTT
CASSLGEAGELFF
>TRBV5-1|TRBJ2-3|TRBD1|-
TGCGCCAGCAGCCTAAGAACAGGGGCAGATACGCAGTATTTT
CASSLRTGADTQYF
>TRBV2|TRBJ2-3|TRBD1|few
TGTGCCAGCAGTACCGGGACAGGGACCCCCACAGATACGCAGTATTTT
CASSTGTGTPTDTQYF
>TRBV7-3|TRBJ1-1|-|few
TGTGCCAGCAGCTTGATCCCCCAGAAGTCTGAAGCTTTCTTT
CASSLIPQKSEAFF
>TRBV21-1|TRBJ1-1|-|-
TGTGCCAGCAGCCCACAGGGTGGAAGGGGGCAACGGGGTGAAGCTTTCTTT
CASSPQGGRGQRGEAFF
>TRBV7-2|TRBJ2-7|TRBD2|-
TGTGCCAGCAGCCCGACCGCGGGGGTGAGCTCCTACGAGCAGTACTTC
CASSPTAGVSSYEQYF
>TRBV5-6|TRBJ1-5|-|-
TGTGCCAGCAGCTTGGGGTACGGTTTCAATCAGCCCCAGCATTTT
CASSLGYGFNQPQHF
>TRBV27|TRBJ2-7|-|-
TGTGCCAGCAGTTTCGAGTCCCGGCCTCTCCAGTACTTC
CASSFESRPLQYF
>TRBV2|TRBJ2-1|TRBD2|-
TGTGCCAGCAGCCCCCGGCGGGAGGGCAATGAGCAGTTCTTC
CASSPRREGNEQFF
>TRBV12-3/TRBV12-4|TRBJ2-5|TRBD2|-
TGTGCCAGCGCCTTAGCGGGGAGTGAGACCCAGTACTTC
CASALAGSETQYF
>TRBV6-5|TRBJ1-1|-|-
TGTGCCAGCAGTAGACAGGTCTACAACACTGAAGCTTTCTTT
CASSRQVYNTEAFF
>TRBV10-3|TRBJ1-1|-|many
TGTGCCATCAGTAGTGCAGTCGAAGCTTTCTTT
CAISSAVEAFF
>TRBV3-1|TRBJ1-5|-|few
TGTGCCAGCAGCCAAGATCATTTGGTGCGGCAGGGAGATCAGCCCCAGCATTTT
CASSQDHLVRQGDQPQHF
>TRBV13|TRBJ1-1|-|many
TGTGCCAGCAGCTTAGGCCTAAAGGCAGGTGAAGCTTTCTTT
CASSLGLKAGEAFF
>TRBV7-8|TRBJ2-7|-|few
TGTGCCAGCAGTCCCGAGAGTTCCTACGAGCAGTACTTC
CASSPESSYEQYF